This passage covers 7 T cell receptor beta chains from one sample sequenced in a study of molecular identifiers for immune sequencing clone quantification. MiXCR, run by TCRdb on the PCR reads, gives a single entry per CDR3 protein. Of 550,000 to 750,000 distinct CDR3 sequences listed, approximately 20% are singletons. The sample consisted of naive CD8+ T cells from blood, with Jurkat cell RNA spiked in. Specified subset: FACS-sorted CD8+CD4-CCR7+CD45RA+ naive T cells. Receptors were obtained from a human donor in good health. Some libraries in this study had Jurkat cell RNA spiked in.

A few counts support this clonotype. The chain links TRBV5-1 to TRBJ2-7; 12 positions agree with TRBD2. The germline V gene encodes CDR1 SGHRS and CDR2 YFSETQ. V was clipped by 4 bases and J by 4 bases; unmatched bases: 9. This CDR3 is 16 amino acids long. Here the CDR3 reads CASSPRTTSGSYEQYF. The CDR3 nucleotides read TGCGCCAGCAGCCCCCGAACGACTAGCGGGAGTTACGAGCAGTACTTC.

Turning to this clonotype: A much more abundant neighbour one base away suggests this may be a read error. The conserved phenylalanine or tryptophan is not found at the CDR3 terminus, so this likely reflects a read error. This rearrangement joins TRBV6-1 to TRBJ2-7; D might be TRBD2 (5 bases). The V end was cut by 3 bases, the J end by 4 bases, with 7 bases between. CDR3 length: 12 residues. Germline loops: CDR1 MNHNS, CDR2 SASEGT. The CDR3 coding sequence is TGTGCCAGCAGTGATCCGGGGTACGAGCAGTACTCC. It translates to CASSDPGYEQYS.

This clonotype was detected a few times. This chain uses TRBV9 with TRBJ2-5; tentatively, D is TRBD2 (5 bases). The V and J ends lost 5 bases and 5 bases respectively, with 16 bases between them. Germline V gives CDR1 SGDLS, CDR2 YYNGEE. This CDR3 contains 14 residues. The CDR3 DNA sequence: TGTGCCAGCAGTCAGTACGGGGAGCGTGAGACCCAGTACTTC. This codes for CASSQYGERETQYF.

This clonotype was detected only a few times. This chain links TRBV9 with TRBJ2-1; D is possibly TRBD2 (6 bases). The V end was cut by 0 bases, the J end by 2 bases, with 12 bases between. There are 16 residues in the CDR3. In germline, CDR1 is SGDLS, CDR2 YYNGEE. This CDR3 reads CASSVETSSPYNEQFF. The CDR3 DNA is TGTGCCAGCAGCGTAGAAACTAGCTCGCCCTACAATGAGCAGTTCTTC.

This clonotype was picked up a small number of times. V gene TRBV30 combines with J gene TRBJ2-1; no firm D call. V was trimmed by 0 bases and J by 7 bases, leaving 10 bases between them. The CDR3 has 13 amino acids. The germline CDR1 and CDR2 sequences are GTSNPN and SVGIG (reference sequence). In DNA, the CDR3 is TGTGCCTGGAGTGTACTACACGGTAATGAGCAGTTCTTC. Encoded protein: CAWSVLHGNEQFF.

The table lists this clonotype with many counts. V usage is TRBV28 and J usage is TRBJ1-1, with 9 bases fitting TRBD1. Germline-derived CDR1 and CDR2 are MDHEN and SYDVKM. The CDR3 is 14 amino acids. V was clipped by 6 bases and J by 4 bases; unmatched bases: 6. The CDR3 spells CASSRRQGVTEAFF. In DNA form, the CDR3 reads TGTGCCAGCAGCCGACGACAGGGGGTCACTGAAGCTTTCTTT. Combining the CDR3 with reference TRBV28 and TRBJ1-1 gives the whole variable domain DVKVTQSSRYLVKRTGEKVFLECVQDMDHENMFWYRQDPGLGLRLIYFSYDVKMKEKGDIPEGYSVSREKKERFSLILESASTNQTSMYLCASSRRQGVTEAFFGQGTRLTVV.

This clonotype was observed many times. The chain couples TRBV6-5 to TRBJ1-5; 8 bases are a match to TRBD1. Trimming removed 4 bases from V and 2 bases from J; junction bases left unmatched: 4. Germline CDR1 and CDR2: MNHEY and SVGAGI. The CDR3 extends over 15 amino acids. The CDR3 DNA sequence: TGTGCCAGCAGTTCGACACAGGGGGGCAATCAGCCCCAGCATTTT. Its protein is CASSSTQGGNQPQHF.